Each of the 28 T cell receptor beta chains below was sequenced from the same sample in a study of cytomegalovirus exposure and HLA in healthy donors. PCR primers comprised 60 Vbeta and 13 Jbeta primers. Clones were read by immunoSEQ multiplex PCR, and TCRdb kept only the in-frame ones, dropping some. Of approximately 150,000 clones in the sample, over 60% were seen once. Sequencing was done on a sample of PBMCs. These receptors were obtained from a female donor in good health and CMV-seronegative.

The chain combines TRBV29-1 with TRBJ1-3, with D perhaps matching TRBD1 (5 bases). With 7 bases removed from V and 3 bases from J, the gap between germline ends came to 16 bases. CDR3 length: 14 residues. Germline V gives CDR1 SQVTM, CDR2 ANQGSEA. The DNA for the CDR3 is TGCAGCGCAAAATCCAGGGAGGGTGGAAACACCATATATTTT. It yields the protein CSAKSREGGNTIYF.

This clone was picked up a small number of times. The V gene is TRBV10-3, the J gene TRBJ1-1; 9 bases align to TRBD1. Per the germline V gene, CDR1 is ENHRY and CDR2 is SYGVKD. This CDR3 region has 15 residues. The J segment lost 3 bases and the V segment lost 8 bases, leaving 10 bases of the junction unmatched. CDR3 sequence: CAIRGDRVLDTEAFF. For the CDR3, the DNA is TGTGCCATCCGAGGGGACAGGGTGTTGGACACTGAAGCTTTCTTT.

This clone turned up a few times. The rearrangement uses TRBV11-3 and TRBJ2-2; possibly TRBD2 for D (6 bases). The CDR3 extends over 16 amino acids. CDR1 and CDR2 (germline): SGHNT, YENEEA. The ends were cut back, 3 bases at V and 6 bases at J, with 17 bases in the middle. CDR3 in DNA: TGTGCCAGCAGCTTTTCCGGGACTGGGACTGCCGGGGAGCTGTTTTTT. It yields the protein CASSFSGTGTAGELFF.

Here the CDR3 reads CASSLGSGQGTYEQYF. CDR3 in DNA: TGTGCCAGCAGCTTGGGAAGTGGACAGGGGACCTACGAGCAGTACTTC. The V gene is TRBV5-8, the J gene TRBJ2-5; 9 bases fit TRBD1. The assigned J gene may be wrong: the sequence end matches TRBJ2-7 better. Germline V lookup: CDR1 SGHTS, CDR2 YDEGEE. The CDR3 extends over 16 amino acids.

DNA of the CDR3: TGTGCCAGCAGCCGAGATACGCAGTATTTT. It encodes CASSRDTQYF. This chain uses TRBV7-2 with TRBJ2-3, with D uncertain. V gave up 5 bases and J gave up 5 bases, with 2 bases separating them. This CDR3 comprises 10 residues. Germline values: CDR1 SGHTA, CDR2 FQGNSA.

The gene calls are TRBV7-9 and TRBJ1-1; 7 nucleotides agree with TRBD1. This CDR3 contains 11 residues. Unmatched junction bases numbered 2, after V lost 5 bases and J lost 8 bases. In germline, CDR1 is SEHNR, CDR2 FQNEAQ (reference sequence). The CDR3 DNA is TGTGCCAGCAGCGTAGGGGGCGAAGCTTTCTTT. Amino acids: CASSVGGEAFF.

The chain has TRBV19 and TRBJ2-2; 10 bases match TRBD2. Unmatched junction bases numbered 8, after V lost 6 bases and J lost 4 bases. Germline V lookup: CDR1 LNHDA, CDR2 SQIVND (reference sequence). The CDR3 spans 16 residues. The chain's CDR3 is CASSQLAGQGTGELFF. The CDR3 DNA sequence: TGTGCCAGTAGCCAACTAGCGGGACAAGGCACCGGGGAGCTGTTTTTT.

The chain joins TRBV7-9 to TRBJ1-1; 8 bases match TRBD1. The CDR3 spans 12 residues. Germline CDR1 and CDR2: SEHNR and FQNEAQ (reference sequence). J gave up 8 bases and V 5 bases, and 4 bases lay outside the gene matches. The CDR3 here is CASSERTGEAFF. The CDR3 region has the DNA TGTGCCAGCAGCGAGAGGACAGGGGAAGCTTTCTTT.

In regard to this clone: The sample contains more than one DNA sequence encoding this CDR3. V and J are TRBV5-1 and TRBJ2-3; 7 bases match TRBD1. Germline-derived CDR1 and CDR2 are SGHRS and YFSETQ. The ends lost 1 base at V and 1 base at J; junction bases unmatched: 3. The CDR3 is 15 residues long. Written as DNA, the CDR3 is TGCGCCAGCAGCTTGAGGGGGCTGGGCACAGATACGCAGTATTTT. As protein: CASSLRGLGTDTQYF.

The chain is built from TRBV11-2 and TRBJ1-3, with D unclear. The CDR3 spans 15 residues. Trimming pared 0 bases from V and 0 bases from J, leaving 6 bases between. From germline, CDR1 is SGHAT and CDR2 FQNNGV. The CDR3 loop reads CASSLDGDSGNTIYF. As DNA, the CDR3 is TGTGCCAGCAGCTTAGACGGGGACTCTGGAAACACCATATATTTT.

The chain links TRBV5-3 to TRBJ1-1; 8 bases match TRBD1. TRBV5-3 is flagged as an ORF with uncertain function. There are 15 residues in the CDR3. With 0 bases clipped from V and 5 bases from J, the junction kept 6 bases outside the gene matches. The chain's CDR3 is CARSLVRTGKTEAFF. In nucleotides, the CDR3 is TGTGCCAGAAGCTTGGTTCGGACAGGGAAAACTGAAGCTTTCTTT.

The chain couples TRBV10-2 to TRBJ2-7; 9 bases are a match to TRBD2. The germline CDR1 and CDR2 sequences are WSHSY and SAAADI. J lost 4 bases, V lost 6 bases, and 13 bases had no gene match. This CDR3 is built from 16 residues. CDR3 in DNA: TGCGCCAGCAGGGCACCCGCCAGACTAGCGGATTACGAGCAGTACTTC. It codes for CASRAPARLADYEQYF.

The rearrangement joins TRBV29-1 to TRBJ2-2; TRBD2 matches 8 bases. The length of the CDR3 is 14 residues. With 4 bases clipped from V and 5 bases from J, the junction kept 6 bases outside the gene matches. Germline CDR1 and CDR2: SQVTM and ANQGSEA. The CDR3 DNA reads as TGCAGCGTTGCCGGGGGGGAAGAGACCGGGGAGCTGTTTTTT. This sequence encodes CSVAGGEETGELFF.

The V gene is TRBV28, the J gene TRBJ2-1, with TRBD2 matching over 9 bases. CDR1 and CDR2 (germline): MDHEN, SYDVKM. J lost 7 bases, V lost 3 bases, and 7 bases had no gene match. This CDR3 comprises 15 residues. CDR3 in DNA: TGTGCCAGCAGTTTCGGTCTAGCGGGATGGAATGAGCAGTTCTTC. Translated, it gives CASSFGLAGWNEQFF.

The CDR3 sequence: CASRILDRATDTQYF. Here the CDR3 DNA reads TGTGCCAGCAGGATTCTCGACAGGGCCACAGATACGCAGTATTTT. V usage is TRBV7-8 and J usage is TRBJ2-3, with 7 bases aligning to TRBD1. The CDR3 runs 15 residues. The germline V gene has CDR1 SGHVS and CDR2 FQNEAQ. The junction had 8 bases not matched to a gene; V was cut back by 6 bases and J by 2 bases.

The V gene is TRBV6-1, the J gene TRBJ1-1; TRBD1 matches at 8 bases. J was trimmed by 9 bases and V by 8 bases; bases with no gene match: 8. This CDR3 is 12 amino acids long. Germline V gene data show CDR1 as MNHNS and CDR2 as SASEGT. The CDR3 loop is CASWQGALKAFF. CDR3 nucleotides: TGTGCCAGCTGGCAGGGGGCGTTGAAAGCTTTCTTT.

The V call is TRBV4-1, the J call TRBJ1-4; 10 bases fit TRBD1. The CDR3 sequence is 17 residues long. The J segment lost 2 bases and the V segment lost 2 bases, leaving 5 bases of the junction unmatched. Germline V gives CDR1 MGHRA, CDR2 YSYEKL. The CDR3 nucleotides read TGCGCCAGCAGCCAATTCGGGACAGGGGCCACTAATGAAAAACTGTTTTTT. As protein: CASSQFGTGATNEKLFF.

This chain uses TRBV7-6 with TRBJ1-5, with a possible D match to TRBD1 (6 bases). Trimming left V 5 bases short and J 7 bases short, with 12 bases between. The CDR3 runs 13 residues. Germline V gene data show CDR1 as SGHVS and CDR2 as FNYEAQ. The CDR3 bases are TGTGCCAGCAGCAGAGGGGGTGGACAGCCCCAGCATTTT. Protein sequence: CASSRGGGQPQHF.

The V call is TRBV4-1, the J call TRBJ2-2; 12 bases are shared with TRBD2. Germline V lookup: CDR1 MGHRA, CDR2 YSYEKL. J was trimmed by 7 bases and V by 2 bases; bases with no gene match: 11. The CDR3 consists of 18 residues. DNA of the CDR3: TGCGCCAGCAGCCAAAGGGGGCTAGCGGGAGGGCCCGACGGGGAGCTGTTTTTT. Its protein is CASSQRGLAGGPDGELFF.

The rearrangement links TRBV6-5 to TRBJ2-2; D may be TRBD2 (6 bases). Deletions cut 10 bases from V and 4 bases from J, with 13 bases between. The CDR3 extends over 13 amino acids. In germline, CDR1 is MNHEY, CDR2 SVGAGI. The CDR3 DNA reads as TGTGCCATACGACTAGGACTCACCGGGGAGCTGTTTTTT. It translates to CAIRLGLTGELFF.

The V call is TRBV14, the J call TRBJ2-5; 9 nucleotides match TRBD2. The CDR3 has 16 residues. Trimming took 4 bases from V and 2 from J; bases not matched to a gene: 8. Germline V lookup: CDR1 SGHDN, CDR2 FVKESK. This CDR3 reads CASSPLAGDEQETQYF. As DNA, the CDR3 is TGTGCCAGCAGCCCATTAGCGGGAGATGAGCAAGAGACCCAGTACTTC.

This clone was observed a few times. This chain uses TRBV5-6 with TRBJ1-5, with D perhaps TRBD1 (5 bases). Trimming left V 7 bases short and J 0 bases short, with 11 bases between. CDR1 is SGHDT and CDR2 is YYEEEE in the germline V gene. The CDR3 has 14 residues. The CDR3 bases are TGTGCCAGCGGCGACAGAGCTAGCAATCAGCCCCAGCATTTT. Amino acid sequence: CASGDRASNQPQHF. The whole variable domain, remainder taken from reference TRBV5-6 and TRBJ1-5, is DAGVTQSPTHLIKTRGQQVTLRCSPKSGHDTVSWYQQALGQGPQFIFQYYEEEERQRGNFPDRFSGHQFPNYSSELNVNALLLGDSALYLCASGDRASNQPQHFGDGTRLSIL.

This sequence joins TRBV28 and TRBJ1-2; D may be TRBD1 (5 bases). Deletions cut 3 bases from V and 4 bases from J, with 12 bases between. This CDR3 contains 14 residues. Germline lookup yields CDR1 MDHEN and CDR2 SYDVKM. CDR3 DNA sequence: TGTGCCAGCAGTTTCCCAGGGCTTGTCTATGGCTACACCTTC. Its translation: CASSFPGLVYGYTF.

This chain uses TRBV30 with TRBJ2-2; 13 bases agree with TRBD2. Germline V gives CDR1 GTSNPN, CDR2 SVGIG (reference sequence). This CDR3 contains 16 residues. Trimming took 2 bases from V and 6 from J; bases not matched to a gene: 6. The CDR3 sequence is CAWSLTSGRASGELFF. DNA of the CDR3: TGTGCCTGGAGTCTTACTAGCGGGAGGGCCTCCGGGGAGCTGTTTTTT.

J is TRBJ2-7 and V is TRBV11-2; 9 bases are shared with TRBD1. V gave up 5 bases and J gave up 6 bases; unmatched junction bases: 5. CDR3 size: 13 residues. Germline V gives CDR1 SGHAT, CDR2 FQNNGV. The CDR3 bases are TGTGCCAGCAGCGGGACAGGGTGGGGCGAGCAGTACTTC. It specifies CASSGTGWGEQYF.

This clone was seen a single time. The chain employs TRBV13 and TRBJ2-1, with 8 nucleotides matching TRBD2. CDR1 is PRHDT and CDR2 is FYEKMQ in the germline V gene (reference sequence). This CDR3 has 13 residues. V dropped 5 bases and J dropped 6; count of bases not matched to a gene: 3. The CDR3 DNA reads TGTGCCAGCAGCAACGGGAGGGGCAATGAGCAGTTCTTC. Protein product: CASSNGRGNEQFF.

This clone occurred a few times. The genes are TRBV14 and TRBJ1-4, with TRBD1 identical over 7 bases. V trimming: 3 bases; J trimming: 3 bases; junction bases outside the gene matches: 4. The CDR3 covers 15 residues. Germline-derived CDR1 and CDR2 are SGHDN and FVKESK. DNA for the CDR3: TGTGCCAGCAGCCAGCTACAGGGGTCTAATGAAAAACTGTTTTTT. As protein: CASSQLQGSNEKLFF.

This chain joins TRBV6-5 and TRBJ1-1; 8 nucleotides line up with TRBD1. Germline V gene sequence: CDR1 MNHEY, CDR2 SVGAGI. This CDR3 spans 15 amino acids. With V trimmed by 6 bases and J by 8 bases, 14 bases remained unmatched. As DNA, the CDR3 is TGTGCCAGCAGAATCGACAGGGGCCCCGAGGGGGAAGCTTTCTTT. Its translation is CASRIDRGPEGEAFF.